The present entry profiles one T cell receptor beta chain with its context. Its binding antigen is unknown. No much larger clonotype is one base removed from it; base qualities were not supplied. Libraries were built with the immunoSEQ multiplex PCR assay. The table comes from immuneACCESS by way of TCRdb, which keeps in-frame sequences with V and J called. Part of the clones is missing from these tables; in studies checked, under half for an unresolved V gene and the rest for unknown reasons. This sample holds roughly 88,000 clones; 91% were observed only once. The top ten clonotypes cover around 17% of the sample. This record belongs to a study of control samples from healthy donors and cancer patients (dated by TCRdb to the early 2020s). V is pared back by 1 base and J by 6 bases, with 10 bases lying between the germline termini. Inclusive of the bounding cysteine and phenylalanine, the CDR3 is 13 residues long. Of all the DNA, just the CDR3 is kept, 39 bases in frame from base 1. The germline V gene specifies MNHEY as CDR1 and SVGAGI as CDR2.

The clonotype comes from a man aged 45-60 years in good health. This receptor chain uses TRBV6-5 and TRBJ2-7; the D element could tentatively be TRBD1 or TRBD2, as 5 bases agree for each. Source material: blood. The encoded CDR3 is CASSYFKGSEQYF. The DNA sequence reads TGTGCCAGCAGTTACTTCAAGGGGAGCGAGCAGTACTTC.